This T cell receptor (beta chain) was obtained from a study of blood T cell repertoires in COVID-19. The V and J ends lost 11 bases and 4 bases, in that order; junction bases with no gene match: 6. Germline lookup yields CDR1 MNHEY and CDR2 SVGAGI. The CDR3 runs to 12 residues. Under the authors' procedure: Estimated nucleated cell counts came from reference gene primer amplification. Sequencing used immunoSEQ multiplex PCR; TCRdb keeps in-frame clones, though not all of them. V and J calls plus clone size are reproduced from that table; the DNA served to infer D and trimming. Found here are fewer than 200,000 clones, 75% to 90% of them singletons; the top ten hold around 6.9%.

Source material: peripheral blood. The rearrangement uses TRBV6-5 and TRBJ1-2; 8 bases agree with TRBD1. The clonotype originates from a man between 60 and 75 years old with acute or convalescent COVID-19. CDR3 DNA: TGTGCCGCGCGTACAGGGGGCTATGGCTACACCTTC. It translates to CAARTGGYGYTF.